Below are 20 T cell receptor beta chains sequenced from a single sample in a study of spatial heterogeneity in lung cancer. These receptors are not linked to any known antigen. Regarding time point: sample taken at primary tumor resection. Each CDR3 protein is one row after TCRdb ran MiXCR on the 5' RACE reads. The sample lists about 19,000 distinct CDR3 sequences, roughly 9% occurring once. Study-wide points: For expanded intratumoral alpha and beta TCRs, counts tracked tumor mutation counts.

This specimen was lung tumor tissue, taken at surgery. All receptors come from a female donor with early-stage non-small cell lung cancer.

This clonotype was recorded many times. The library was built for alpha chains, so this beta chain is an off-target read and its size means little. The rearrangement uses TRBV4-2 and TRBJ2-1, with D possibly matching TRBD2 (6 bases). The CDR3 extends over 15 amino acids. CDR1 is LGHNA and CDR2 is YNFKEQ in the germline V gene. The V gene lost 2 bases and the J gene lost 7 bases, with 15 bases spanning the gap. The CDR3 protein is CASSQSGGVGNEQFF. The CDR3 DNA is TGTGCCAGCAGCCAATCCGGCGGGGTGGGGAATGAGCAGTTCTTC.

There are a few counts of this clonotype. Being off target in a library aimed at alpha chains, this beta chain has a size of little meaning. The genes are TRBV12-3 or TRBV12-4 and TRBJ1-2, with no clear D. The CDR3 contains 12 residues. Trimming stripped 3 bases from V and 2 bases from J, with 4 bases between. This CDR3 reads CASSFQNYGYTF. The CDR3 bases are TGTGCCAGCAGTTTTCAGAACTATGGCTACACCTTC.

Comments on this clonotype: The library was designed around alpha chains, so this beta chain is a stray read whose abundance carries little weight. The chain links TRBV19 to TRBJ1-2, with 7 positions matching TRBD1. V lost 7 bases to trimming and J lost 0 bases; unmatched junction nucleotides: 8. The CDR3 length is 15 residues. CDR1 and CDR2 from the germline V gene are LNHDA and SQIVND (reference sequence). In DNA form, the CDR3 reads TGTGCCAGTATTCGACAGGGATCCTCTAACTATGGCTACACCTTC. It encodes CASIRQGSSNYGYTF. Filled out from reference TRBV19 and TRBJ1-2, the complete variable domain reads DGGITQSPKYLFRKEGQNVTLSCEQNLNHDAMYWYRQDPGQGLRLIYYSQIVNDFQKGDIAEGYSVSREKKESFPLTVTSAQKNPTAFYLCASIRQGSSNYGYTFGSGTRLTVV.

For this clonotype: A library prepared for alpha chains yielded this beta chain as an off-target read; its size is of little meaning. The gene calls are TRBV5-6 and TRBJ1-5; weak D call: TRBD1 (5 bases). V lost 1 base and J 7 bases, leaving 12 bases between the germline ends. Germline CDR1 is SGHDT and CDR2 is YYEEEE. The CDR3 totals 14 residues. CDR3 protein: CASSLRGAQQPQHF. In nucleotides, the CDR3 is TGTGCCAGCAGCTTGCGAGGGGCGCAACAGCCCCAGCATTTT.

A few counts support this clonotype. This beta chain is a stray sequence in a library constructed for alpha chains; its clone size is not meaningful. The rearrangement links TRBV12-3 or TRBV12-4 to TRBJ2-7; 7 bases align to TRBD1. After removal of 1 base from V and 7 bases from J, the junction contained 13 bases not matched to a gene. The CDR3 is 16 residues long. CDR3 DNA: TGTGCCAGCAGTTTAGTAATCCGGGACAGAGTTGGTGAGCAGTACTTC. Amino acid sequence: CASSLVIRDRVGEQYF.

This clonotype was counted at least ten times. This beta chain turned up in a library designed for alpha chains; as an off-target read, its abundance says little. The chain is built from TRBV7-2 and TRBJ1-5; weak D call: TRBD1 (5 bases). Germline assignment: CDR1 SGHTA and CDR2 FQGNSA. The CDR3 sequence is 15 residues long. Trimming took off 2 bases at V and 2 bases at J, with 10 bases between the two ends. In DNA, the CDR3 is TGTGCCAGCAGCTTACAGGGTACGGGCAATCAGCCCCAGCATTTT. It encodes CASSLQGTGNQPQHF. Filled out from reference TRBV7-2 and TRBJ1-5, the complete variable domain reads GAGVSQSPSNKVTEKGKDVELRCDPISGHTALYWYRQSLGQGLEFLIYFQGNSAPDKSGLPSDRFSAERTGGSVSTLTIQRTQQEDSAVYLCASSLQGTGNQPQHFGDGTRLSIL.

This clonotype came up many times. This beta chain represents an off-target read in a library built for alpha chains; its size is of limited meaning. The V call is TRBV28, the J call TRBJ2-7, with a weak D call TRBD2 (6 bases). Per germline, CDR1 MDHEN and CDR2 SYDVKM. The CDR3 totals 14 residues. Between the trimmed V and J ends, which lost 4 bases and 2 bases, there was a span of 12 bases. The CDR3: CASSSPLATYEQYF. CDR3 DNA: TGTGCCAGCAGTTCCCCACTAGCCACCTACGAGCAGTACTTC. Full variable domain (rest looked up from reference TRBV28 and TRBJ2-7): DVKVTQSSRYLVKRTGEKVFLECVQDMDHENMFWYRQDPGLGLRLIYFSYDVKMKEKGDIPEGYSVSREKKERFSLILESASTNQTSMYLCASSSPLATYEQYFGPGTRLTVT.

This clonotype was seen more than once but under ten times. Since the library was made to target alpha chains, this beta chain is a stray read and its abundance is not meaningful. V usage is TRBV6-5 and J usage is TRBJ1-1; D perhaps matches TRBD1 (6 bases). The V gene's germline CDR1 is MNHEY and CDR2 SVGAGI. This CDR3 is built from 13 residues. Trimming left V 6 bases short and J 2 bases short, with 10 bases between. The CDR3 region is CASSRGRNTEAFF. The DNA of the CDR3 is TGTGCCAGCAGCAGGGGAAGAAACACTGAAGCTTTCTTT.

This clonotype has at least ten counts. Because the library targeted alpha chains, this beta chain is an off-target read whose size means little. This CDR3 reads CASNRGQDTQYF. The CDR3 nucleotides are TGTGCCAGCAATCGCGGGCAAGATACGCAGTATTTT. J is TRBJ2-3 and V is TRBV2; possible D gene TRBD2, 5 bases. Trimming pared 7 bases from V and 5 bases from J, leaving 10 bases between. Germline V gives CDR1 SNHLY, CDR2 FYNNEI. The CDR3 covers 12 residues.

Sample share makes this clonotype medium-sized. This beta chain is an unintended read in a library built for alpha chains; its size means little. The chain uses TRBV28 and TRBJ2-1; 7 positions match TRBD2. CDR1 is MDHEN and CDR2 is SYDVKM in the germline V gene. This CDR3 spans 16 amino acids. With V trimmed by 6 bases and J by 2 bases, 10 bases remained unmatched. DNA for the CDR3: TGTGCCAGCAGCCCAGAGGCTAGCGGCCCCTACAATGAGCAGTTCTTC. Amino acid sequence: CASSPEASGPYNEQFF.

This clonotype has more than one count but fewer than ten. This beta chain is an off-target read within a library intended for alpha chains, so its frequency means little. This chain links TRBV20-1 with TRBJ2-3; possible D gene TRBD2, 5 bases. The germline V gene encodes CDR1 DFQATT and CDR2 SNEGSKA (reference sequence). V was cut by 3 bases and J by 5 bases, with 18 bases left in between. This CDR3 has 15 residues. In nucleotides, the CDR3 is TGCAGTGCTAGGCCCTTTTCGGGGAAGGTAGATACGCAGTATTTT. This translates into CSARPFSGKVDTQYF.

This clonotype has ten or more counts. A library prepared for alpha chains yielded this beta chain as an off-target read; its size is of little meaning. V is TRBV18 and J is TRBJ1-2, with D unclear. The length of the CDR3 is 14 residues. The germline V and J ends were trimmed by 0 bases and 3 bases, with 8 bases remaining between them. Germline CDR1 KGHSH, CDR2 LQKENI. Here the CDR3 DNA reads TGTGCCAGCTCACCACCGAAAGGGTACTATGGCTACACCTTC. Translating it yields CASSPPKGYYGYTF.

Remarks on this clonotype: With the library built for alpha chains, this beta chain is off target and its frequency is not meaningful. The V gene is TRBV6-5, the J gene TRBJ1-6; 7 nucleotides align to TRBD1. V shed 6 bases, J shed 7 bases, and the junction held 6 bases outside the gene matches. From germline, CDR1 is MNHEY and CDR2 SVGAGI. The CDR3 is 14 amino acids. This CDR3 is CASRAGGQNSPLHF. CDR3 bases: TGTGCCAGCAGGGCCGGGGGACAGAATTCACCCCTCCACTTT.

To note about this clonotype: This beta chain represents an off-target read in a library built for alpha chains; its size is of limited meaning. The chain recombines TRBV5-5 with TRBJ2-5; D gene ambiguous. The CDR3 length is 14 residues. V lost 4 bases and J 2 bases, leaving 12 bases between the germline ends. Germline loops: CDR1 SGHKS, CDR2 YYEKEE (reference sequence). CDR3 sequence: CASSNRHGQETQYF. The CDR3 DNA follows: TGTGCCAGCAGCAATCGGCACGGTCAAGAGACCCAGTACTTC.

This clonotype appeared many times. Because this beta chain is a stray read in a library intended to capture alpha chains, its abundance should not be given much weight. This rearrangement joins TRBV2 to TRBJ1-1; 8 bases are a match to TRBD1. CDR3 length equals 13 residues. Germline trimming cut 6 bases from V and 5 bases from J; bases unmatched to any gene: 5. CDR1 and CDR2 (germline): SNHLY, FYNNEI. The chain's CDR3 is CASSYTGGTEAFF. The CDR3 DNA reads TGTGCCAGCAGCTATACAGGGGGTACTGAAGCTTTCTTT.

This clonotype was recorded at least ten times. Because this beta chain is a stray read in a library intended to capture alpha chains, its abundance should not be given much weight. This chain joins TRBV7-2 and TRBJ2-1, with TRBD2 matching 8 bases. CDR1 and CDR2 from the germline V gene are SGHTA and FQGNSA. Trimming took 5 bases from V and 4 from J; bases not matched to a gene: 10. This CDR3 is 16 amino acids long. The CDR3 DNA follows: TGTGCCAGCAGCAGTATGATGGGACTAGAGTACAATGAGCAGTTCTTC. Protein product: CASSSMMGLEYNEQFF.

This clonotype is classed as medium-sized. This beta chain is off target for a library built for alpha chains, so its abundance means little. The V and J genes are TRBV12-3 or TRBV12-4 and TRBJ2-1; D not resolved. V was cut by 4 bases and J by 0 bases, with 10 bases left in between. This CDR3 is built from 15 residues. CDR3 nucleotide sequence: TGTGCCAGCAGTTCCGCAGTGTGCTCCTACAATGAGCAGTTCTTC. Its protein is CASSSAVCSYNEQFF.

In this sample, this clonotype turned up many times. In a library made to pick up alpha chains, this beta chain is a stray read with a size that means little. This chain uses TRBV2 with TRBJ1-5; D unresolved. With 3 bases removed from V and 11 bases from J, the gap between germline ends came to 11 bases. CDR1 is SNHLY, CDR2 FYNNEI, per germline. This CDR3 comprises 12 residues. The DNA of the CDR3 is TGTGCCAGCAGTGATGGGAGGCAGGCCCAGCATTTT. This gives the protein CASSDGRQAQHF.

Regarding this clonotype: For a library built for alpha chains, this beta chain is a stray read; little rests on its size. This chain connects TRBV7-9 to TRBJ1-2; unclear D gene. The CDR3 sequence is 13 residues long. CDR1 is SEHNR, CDR2 FQNEAQ, per germline (reference sequence). Trimming pared 4 bases from V and 4 bases from J, leaving 10 bases between. The CDR3 loop is CASSSQRIYGYTF. The CDR3 nucleotides are TGTGCCAGCAGCTCCCAGCGGATCTATGGCTACACCTTC.

This clonotype has more than one count but fewer than ten. This beta chain appears as a stray read in a library generated for alpha chains; its size is not informative. This chain joins TRBV20-1 and TRBJ2-1; 10 bases are a match to TRBD2. The CDR3 runs 15 residues. Germline V lookup: CDR1 DFQATT, CDR2 SNEGSKA (reference sequence). After removal of 6 bases from V and 4 bases from J, the junction contained 9 bases not matched to a gene. This CDR3 reads CSAPHLAGAYNEQFF. CDR3 nucleotide sequence: TGCAGTGCCCCCCACCTAGCGGGGGCTTACAATGAGCAGTTCTTC.